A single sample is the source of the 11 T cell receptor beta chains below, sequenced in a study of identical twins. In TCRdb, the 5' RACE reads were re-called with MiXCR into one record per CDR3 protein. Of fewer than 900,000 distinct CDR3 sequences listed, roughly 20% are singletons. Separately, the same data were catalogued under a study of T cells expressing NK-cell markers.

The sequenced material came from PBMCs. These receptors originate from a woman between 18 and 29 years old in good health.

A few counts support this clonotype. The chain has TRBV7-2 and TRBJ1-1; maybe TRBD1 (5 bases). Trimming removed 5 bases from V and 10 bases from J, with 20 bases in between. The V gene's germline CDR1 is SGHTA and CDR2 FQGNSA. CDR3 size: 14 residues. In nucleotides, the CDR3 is TGTGCCAGCAGCCCTGCGGGGCGCAGGGCCCTAGCTTTCTTT. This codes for CASSPAGRRALAFF.

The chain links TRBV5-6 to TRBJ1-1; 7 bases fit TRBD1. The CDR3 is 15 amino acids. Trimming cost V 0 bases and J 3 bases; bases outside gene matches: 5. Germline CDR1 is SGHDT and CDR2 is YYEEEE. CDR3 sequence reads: CASSLGQGRDTEAFF. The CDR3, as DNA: TGTGCCAGCAGCTTGGGACAGGGACGGGACACTGAAGCTTTCTTT. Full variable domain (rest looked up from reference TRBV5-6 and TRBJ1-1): DAGVTQSPTHLIKTRGQQVTLRCSPKSGHDTVSWYQQALGQGPQFIFQYYEEEERQRGNFPDRFSGHQFPNYSSELNVNALLLGDSALYLCASSLGQGRDTEAFFGQGTRLTVV.

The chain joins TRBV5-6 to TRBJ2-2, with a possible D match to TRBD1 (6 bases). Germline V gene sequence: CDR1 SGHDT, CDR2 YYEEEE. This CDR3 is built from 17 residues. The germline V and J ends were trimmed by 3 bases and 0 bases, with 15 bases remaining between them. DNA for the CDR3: TGTGCCAGCAGCTCGGTCGTACAGGGATCGAACACCGGGGAGCTGTTTTTT. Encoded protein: CASSSVVQGSNTGELFF.

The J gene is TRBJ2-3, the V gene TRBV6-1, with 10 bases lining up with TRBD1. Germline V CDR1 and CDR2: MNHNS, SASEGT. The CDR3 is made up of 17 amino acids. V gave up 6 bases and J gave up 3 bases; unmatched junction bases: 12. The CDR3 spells CASSHLHRTGGTDTQYF. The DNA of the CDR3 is TGTGCCAGCAGCCACCTACATCGGACAGGGGGTACAGATACGCAGTATTTT.

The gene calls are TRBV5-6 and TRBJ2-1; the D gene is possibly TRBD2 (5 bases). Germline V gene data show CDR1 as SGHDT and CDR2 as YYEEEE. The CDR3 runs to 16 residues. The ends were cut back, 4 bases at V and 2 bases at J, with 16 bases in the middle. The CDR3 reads CASSRAASGPYNEQFF. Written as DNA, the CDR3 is TGTGCCAGCAGCCGCGCGGCGAGCGGACCCTACAATGAGCAGTTCTTC.

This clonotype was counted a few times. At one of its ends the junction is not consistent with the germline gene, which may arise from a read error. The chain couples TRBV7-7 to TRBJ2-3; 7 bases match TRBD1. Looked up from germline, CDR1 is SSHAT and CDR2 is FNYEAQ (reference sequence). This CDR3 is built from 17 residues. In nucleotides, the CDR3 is TGTGCTAGCAGCCCCAACAGGGGACGACTCCGTGCAGATACGCAGTATTTT. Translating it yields CASSPNRGRLRADTQYF.

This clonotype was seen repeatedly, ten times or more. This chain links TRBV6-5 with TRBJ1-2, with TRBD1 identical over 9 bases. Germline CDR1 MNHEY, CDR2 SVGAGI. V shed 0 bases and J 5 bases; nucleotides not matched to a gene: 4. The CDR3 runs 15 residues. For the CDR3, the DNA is TGTGCCAGCAGTTACTCCGGGACAGGGTCTTATGGCTACACCTTC. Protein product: CASSYSGTGSYGYTF.

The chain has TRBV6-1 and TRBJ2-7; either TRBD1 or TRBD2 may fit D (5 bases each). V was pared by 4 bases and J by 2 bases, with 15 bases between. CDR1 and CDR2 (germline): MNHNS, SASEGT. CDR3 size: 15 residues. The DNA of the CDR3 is TGTGCCAGCAGTGGCTCTGGGACGGTACCCTACGAGCAGTACTTC. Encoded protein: CASSGSGTVPYEQYF.

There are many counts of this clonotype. CDR3 sequence: CAIGSSGRDTDTQYF. DNA of the CDR3: TGTGCCATCGGCTCTAGCGGGAGGGACACAGATACGCAGTATTTT. V and J are TRBV10-3 and TRBJ2-3, with 12 nucleotides matching TRBD2. The CDR3 covers 15 residues. The V and J ends lost 8 bases and 2 bases, in that order; junction bases with no gene match: 5. CDR1 is ENHRY, CDR2 SYGVKD, per germline.

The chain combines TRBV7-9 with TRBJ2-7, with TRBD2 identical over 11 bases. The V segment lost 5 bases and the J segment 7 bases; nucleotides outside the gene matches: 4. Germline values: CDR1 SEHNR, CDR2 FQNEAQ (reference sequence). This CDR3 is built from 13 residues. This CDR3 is CASSPSGGQEQYF. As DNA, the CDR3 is TGTGCCAGCAGCCCTAGCGGGGGGCAGGAGCAGTACTTC. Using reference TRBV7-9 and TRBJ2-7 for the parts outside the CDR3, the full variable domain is DTGVSQNPRHKITKRGQNVTFRCDPISEHNRLYWYRQTLGQGPEFLTYFQNEAQLEKSRLLSDRFSAERPKGSFSTLEIQRTEQGDSAMYLCASSPSGGQEQYFGPGTRLTVT.

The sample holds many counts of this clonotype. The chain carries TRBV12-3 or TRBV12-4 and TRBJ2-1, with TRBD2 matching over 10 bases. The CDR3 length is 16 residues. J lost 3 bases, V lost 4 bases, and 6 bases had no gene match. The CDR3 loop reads CASSSNLAGDYNEQFF. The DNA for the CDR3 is TGTGCCAGCAGTTCGAATCTAGCGGGGGACTACAATGAGCAGTTCTTC.